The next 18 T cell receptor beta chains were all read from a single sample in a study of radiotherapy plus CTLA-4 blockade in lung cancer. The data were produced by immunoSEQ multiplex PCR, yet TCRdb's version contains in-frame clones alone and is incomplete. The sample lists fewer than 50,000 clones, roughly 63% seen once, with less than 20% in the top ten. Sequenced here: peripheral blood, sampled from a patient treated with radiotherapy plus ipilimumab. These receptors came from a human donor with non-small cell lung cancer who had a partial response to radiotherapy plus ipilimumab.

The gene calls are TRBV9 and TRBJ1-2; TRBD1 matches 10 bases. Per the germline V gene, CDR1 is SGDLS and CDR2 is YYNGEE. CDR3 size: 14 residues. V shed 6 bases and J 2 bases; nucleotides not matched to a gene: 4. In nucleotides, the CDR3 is TGTGCCAGCACCTCGACAGGGGGCAACTATGGCTACACCTTC. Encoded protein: CASTSTGGNYGYTF.

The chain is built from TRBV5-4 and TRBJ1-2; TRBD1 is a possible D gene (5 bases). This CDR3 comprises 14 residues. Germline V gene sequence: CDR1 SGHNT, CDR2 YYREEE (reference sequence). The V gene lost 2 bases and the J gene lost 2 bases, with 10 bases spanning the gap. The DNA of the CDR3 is TGTGCCAGCAGCTTCGTTGCAGGGAACTATGGCTACACCTTC. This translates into CASSFVAGNYGYTF.

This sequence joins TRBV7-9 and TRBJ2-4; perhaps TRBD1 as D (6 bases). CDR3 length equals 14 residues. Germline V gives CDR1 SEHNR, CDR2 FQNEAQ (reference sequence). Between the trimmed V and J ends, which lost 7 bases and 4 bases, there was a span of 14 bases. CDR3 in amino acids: CASNQRTEKNIQYF. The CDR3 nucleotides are TGTGCCAGCAACCAACGGACAGAAAAAAACATTCAGTACTTC.

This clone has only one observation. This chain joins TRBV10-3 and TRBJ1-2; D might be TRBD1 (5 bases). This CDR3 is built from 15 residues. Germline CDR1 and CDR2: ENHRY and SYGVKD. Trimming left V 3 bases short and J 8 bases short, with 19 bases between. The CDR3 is CAISEERDFSQGYTF. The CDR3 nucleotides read TGTGCCATCAGTGAAGAGAGGGACTTTTCGCAGGGCTACACCTTC.

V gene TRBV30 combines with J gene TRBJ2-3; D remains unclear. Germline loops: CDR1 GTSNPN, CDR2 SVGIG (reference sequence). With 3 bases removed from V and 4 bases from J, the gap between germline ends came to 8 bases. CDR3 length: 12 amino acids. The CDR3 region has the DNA TGTGCCTGGAGCGAGAATGCAGATACGCAGTATTTT. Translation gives CAWSENADTQYF.

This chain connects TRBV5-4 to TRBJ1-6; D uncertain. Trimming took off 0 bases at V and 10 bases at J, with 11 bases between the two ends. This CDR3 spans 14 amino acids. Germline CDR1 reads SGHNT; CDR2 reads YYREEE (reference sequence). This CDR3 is CASSLAQFNSPLHF. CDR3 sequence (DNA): TGTGCCAGCAGCTTGGCTCAGTTTAACTCACCCCTCCACTTT.

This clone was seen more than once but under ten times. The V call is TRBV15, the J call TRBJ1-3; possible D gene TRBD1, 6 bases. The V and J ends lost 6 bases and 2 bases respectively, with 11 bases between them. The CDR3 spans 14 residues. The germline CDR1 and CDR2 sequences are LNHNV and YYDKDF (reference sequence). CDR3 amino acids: CATSMGGPGNTIYF. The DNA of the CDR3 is TGTGCCACCAGTATGGGGGGGCCTGGAAACACCATATATTTT. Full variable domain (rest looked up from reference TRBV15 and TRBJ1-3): DAMVIQNPRYQVTQFGKPVTLSCSQTLNHNVMYWYQQKSSQAPKLLFHYYDKDFNNEADTPDNFQSRRPNTSFCFLDIRSPGLGDTAMYLCATSMGGPGNTIYFGEGSWLTVV.

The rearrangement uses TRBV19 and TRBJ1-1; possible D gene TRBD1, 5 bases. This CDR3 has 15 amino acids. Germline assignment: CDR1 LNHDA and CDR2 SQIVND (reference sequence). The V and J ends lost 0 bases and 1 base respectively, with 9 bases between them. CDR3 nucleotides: TGTGCCAGTAGTATAGAAGGGGATAAGAACACTGAAGCTTTCTTT. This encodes CASSIEGDKNTEAFF.

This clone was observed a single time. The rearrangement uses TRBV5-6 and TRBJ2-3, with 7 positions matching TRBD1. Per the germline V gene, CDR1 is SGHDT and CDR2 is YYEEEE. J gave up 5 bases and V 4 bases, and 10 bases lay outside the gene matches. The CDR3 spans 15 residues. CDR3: CASSLQGFQGDTQYF. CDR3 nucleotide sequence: TGTGCCAGCAGCCTACAGGGGTTTCAGGGAGATACGCAGTATTTT. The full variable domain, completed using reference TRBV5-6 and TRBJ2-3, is DAGVTQSPTHLIKTRGQQVTLRCSPKSGHDTVSWYQQALGQGPQFIFQYYEEEERQRGNFPDRFSGHQFPNYSSELNVNALLLGDSALYLCASSLQGFQGDTQYFGPGTRLTVL.

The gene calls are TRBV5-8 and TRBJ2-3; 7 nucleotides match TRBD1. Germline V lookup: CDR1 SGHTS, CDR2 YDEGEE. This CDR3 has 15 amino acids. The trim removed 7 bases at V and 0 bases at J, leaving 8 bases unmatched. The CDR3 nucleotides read TGTGCCAGCGGTACAAGGGGGCACAGCACAGATACGCAGTATTTT. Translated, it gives CASGTRGHSTDTQYF. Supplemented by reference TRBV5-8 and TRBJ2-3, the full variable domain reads EAGVTQSPTHLIKTRGQQATLRCSPISGHTSVYWYQQALGLGLQFLLWYDEGEERNRGNFPPRFSGRQFPNYSSELNVNALELEDSALYLCASGTRGHSTDTQYFGPGTRLTVL.

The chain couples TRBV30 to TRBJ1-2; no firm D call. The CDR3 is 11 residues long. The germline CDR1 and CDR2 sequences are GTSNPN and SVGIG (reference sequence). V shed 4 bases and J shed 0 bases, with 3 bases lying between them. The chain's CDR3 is CAWTANYGYTF. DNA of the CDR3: TGTGCCTGGACCGCTAACTATGGCTACACCTTC.

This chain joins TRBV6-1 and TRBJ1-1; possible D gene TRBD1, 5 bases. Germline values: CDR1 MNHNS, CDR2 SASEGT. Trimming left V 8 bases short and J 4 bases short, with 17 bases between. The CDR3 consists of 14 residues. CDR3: CASPRGGGITEAFF. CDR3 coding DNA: TGTGCCAGCCCTCGTGGGGGGGGGATCACTGAAGCTTTCTTT.

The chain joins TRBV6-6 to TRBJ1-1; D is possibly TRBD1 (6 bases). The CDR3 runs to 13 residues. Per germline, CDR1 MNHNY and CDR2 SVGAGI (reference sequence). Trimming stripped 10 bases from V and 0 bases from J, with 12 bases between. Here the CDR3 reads CATQGHLNTEAFF. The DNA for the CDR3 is TGTGCCACTCAGGGACACCTGAACACTGAAGCTTTCTTT.

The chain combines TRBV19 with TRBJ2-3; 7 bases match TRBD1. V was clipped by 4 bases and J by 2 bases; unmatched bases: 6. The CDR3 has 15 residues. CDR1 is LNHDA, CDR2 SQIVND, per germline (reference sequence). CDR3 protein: CASSTLTGFTDTQYF. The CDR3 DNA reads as TGTGCCAGTAGTACCCTGACAGGGTTCACAGATACGCAGTATTTT.

In DNA form, the CDR3 reads TGTGCCAGCAGTGATGGCAGGGTGTACACTGAAGCTTTCTTT. It is translated as CASSDGRVYTEAFF. This chain joins TRBV2 and TRBJ1-1; maybe TRBD1 (5 bases). The V gene's germline CDR1 is SNHLY and CDR2 FYNNEI. Trimming left V 3 bases short and J 3 bases short, with 11 bases between. The CDR3 is 14 amino acids.

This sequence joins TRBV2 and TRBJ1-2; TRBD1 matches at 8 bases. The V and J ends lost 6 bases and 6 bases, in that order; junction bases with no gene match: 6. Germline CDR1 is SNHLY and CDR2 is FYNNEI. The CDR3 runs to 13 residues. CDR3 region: CASSRTGRDGYTF. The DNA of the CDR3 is TGTGCCAGCAGCCGGACAGGGAGAGATGGCTACACCTTC.

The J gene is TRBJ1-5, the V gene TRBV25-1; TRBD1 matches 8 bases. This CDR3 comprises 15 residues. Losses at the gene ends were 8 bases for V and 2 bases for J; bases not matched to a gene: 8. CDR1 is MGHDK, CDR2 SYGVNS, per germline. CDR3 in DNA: TGTGCCAGCGGGGGACAGGCGGGTGGCAATCAGCCCCAGCATTTT. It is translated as CASGGQAGGNQPQHF.

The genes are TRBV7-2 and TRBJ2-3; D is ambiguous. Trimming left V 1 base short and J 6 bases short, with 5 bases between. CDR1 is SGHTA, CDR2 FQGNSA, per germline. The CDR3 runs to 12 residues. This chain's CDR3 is CASSLGADTQYF. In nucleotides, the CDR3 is TGTGCCAGCAGCTTAGGGGCGGATACGCAGTATTTT.